This T cell receptor (beta chain) was retrieved from a study of CD8 T cells in ankylosing spondylitis. This clonotype was seen ten or more times. Using quantitative 5'-RACE with molecular barcodes, the authors made TCR beta libraries. One entry per CDR3 protein, called by TCRdb with MiXCR from the 5' RACE reads. The sample contains 200,000 to 300,000 distinct CDR3 sequences, under 30% of which appear only once. The CDR3 runs to 13 residues. Germline CDR1 and CDR2: DFQATT and SNEGSKA (reference sequence). With 5 bases clipped from V and 0 bases from J, the junction kept 2 bases outside the gene matches.

Material for sequencing was blood, either unsorted or a sorted T cell fraction (not recorded which). The sequence came from a male donor with ankylosing spondylitis or in good health (not recorded which). This chain joins TRBV20-1 and TRBJ2-7; 9 bases are shared with TRBD1. This CDR3 reads CSAGDRVSYEQYF. The DNA for the CDR3 is TGCAGTGCTGGGGACAGGGTCTCCTACGAGCAGTACTTC.